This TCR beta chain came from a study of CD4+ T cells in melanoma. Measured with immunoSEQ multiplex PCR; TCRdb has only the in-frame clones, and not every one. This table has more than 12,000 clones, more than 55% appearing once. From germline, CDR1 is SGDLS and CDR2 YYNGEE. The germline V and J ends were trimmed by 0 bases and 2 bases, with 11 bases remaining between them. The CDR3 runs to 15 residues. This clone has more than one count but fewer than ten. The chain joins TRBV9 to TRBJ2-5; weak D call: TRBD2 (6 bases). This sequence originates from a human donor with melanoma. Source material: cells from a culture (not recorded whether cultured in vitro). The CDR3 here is CASSVGRAAQETQYF. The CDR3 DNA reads TGTGCCAGCAGCGTAGGGAGGGCCGCTCAAGAGACCCAGTACTTC.